A selection of T cell receptor beta chains follows, all from one sample in a study of shared clonotypes between healthy human individuals. The table came from immunoSEQ multiplex PCR; TCRdb's copy has only in-frame clones and leaves some out. This table has 2,500,000 or so clones, just over 90% appearing once. The sample was naive CD4+ T cells sorted from blood. All receptors derive from a man younger than 30 in good health. Both conserved end residues are part of each CDR3. A D gene is named only where the DNA matches it firmly. The listing skips clone size in some rows; elsewhere it reads once, few, many or a size class.

abundance | j_gene | v_gene | d_gene | CDR3nt | CDR3aa
NA | TRBJ1-6 | TRBV5-1 | NA | TGCGCCAGCAGGGGGATCCTAGGGCCTTCACCCCTCCACTTT | CASRGILGPSPLHF
NA | TRBJ2-1 | TRBV19 | NA | TGTGCCAGTAGTACCGGGACGGTGGGGTACAATGAGCAGTTCTTC | CASSTGTVGYNEQFF
NA | TRBJ1-4 | TRBV5-4 | NA | TGTGCCAGCAGCTTGGGTGGACAGAACCTCCTTGCAACTAATGAAAAACTGTTTTTT | CASSLGGQNLLATNEKLFF
NA | TRBJ1-6 | TRBV9 | NA | TGTGCCAGCAGTACTGGACAAGCCTATAATTCACCCCTCCACTTT | CASSTGQAYNSPLHF
NA | TRBJ2-1 | TRBV5-1 | TRBD2 | TGCGCCAGCAGCTTTGGAACTCATGTAAGCGGGAGTGTCTCCTACAATGAGCAGTTCTTC | CASSFGTHVSGSVSYNEQFF
NA | TRBJ2-5 | TRBV7-6 | NA | TGTGCCAGCAGCTCCCGGGCCCAACCATTGGAAGAGACCCAGTACTTC | CASSSRAQPLEETQYF
NA | TRBJ1-6 | TRBV5-1 | NA | TGCGCCAGCAGCTTGGCCCCCCCAGGGTTAGGTTCACCCCTCCACTTT | CASSLAPPGLGSPLHF
NA | TRBJ1-6 | TRBV9 | NA | TGTGCCAGCAGCGTAGACCTGATTTCACCCCTCCACTTT | CASSVDLISPLHF
once | TRBJ2-2 | TRBV5-5 | TRBD1 | TGTGCCAGCAGCTCGGGACAGGGTGCCGGGGAGCTGTTTTTT | CASSSGQGAGELFF
NA | TRBJ1-5 | TRBV7-8 | NA | TGTGCCAGCAGCTTAGACAGGGTGTTTCAGCCCCAGCATTTT | CASSLDRVFQPQHF
NA | TRBJ2-5 | TRBV9 | TRBD2 | TGTGCCAGCAGCGTAGCGACTAGCGGACAAGAGACCCAGTACTTC | CASSVATSGQETQYF
NA | TRBJ2-5 | TRBV23-1 | TRBD1 | TGCGCCAGCAGTCAGTCCCCGGGACAGCTAAATCAAGAGACCCAGTACTTC | CASSQSPGQLNQETQYF
NA | TRBJ1-3 | TRBV5-1 | NA | TGCGCCAGCAGCTTAGGCGGTTCTGGAAACACCATATATTTT | CASSLGGSGNTIYF
NA | TRBJ2-2 | TRBV7-2 | NA | TGTGCCAGCAGCTTAAGGCTAGCAAACACCGGGGAGCTGTTTTTT | CASSLRLANTGELFF
NA | TRBJ1-3 | TRBV5-1 | TRBD1 | TGCGCCAGCAGCTTGGATTTCCGGACAGGGTTAGGAAACACCATATATTTT | CASSLDFRTGLGNTIYF
once | TRBJ1-6 | TRBV9 | NA | TGTGCCAGCAGCGCGGACCCCTCGGAGCCCCTCCACTTT | CASSADPSEPLHF
NA | TRBJ2-6 | TRBV19 | TRBD1 | TGTGCCAGTATGGACGGACAGGCTGGGGCCAACGTCCTGACTTTC | CASMDGQAGANVLTF
NA | TRBJ2-3 | TRBV7-9 | NA | TGTGCCAGCAGCAACATCGAATTCACTAGCACAGATACGCAGTATTTT | CASSNIEFTSTDTQYF
once | TRBJ2-1 | TRBV5-3 | TRBD2 | TGTGCCAACATTACTAGCGTGTACAATGAGCAGTTCTTC | CANITSVYNEQFF
once | TRBJ2-1 | TRBV5-1 | TRBD2 | TGCGCCAGCAGCCCAGGACTAGCGGAGACGGATGAGCAGTTCTTC | CASSPGLAETDEQFF
once | TRBJ2-1 | TRBV4-2 | NA | TGTGCCAGCAGCCAGGGGGAGGGGGGCAACGGGCAGTTCTTC | CASSQGEGGNGQFF
once | TRBJ2-4 | TRBV7-3 | TRBD2 | TGTGCCAGCAGCTTAACAGCTGGGGGGGACATTCAGTACTTC | CASSLTAGGDIQYF
NA | TRBJ2-5 | TRBV10-3 | NA | TGTGCCATCAGTGACCGCAAAACAGGGCTTGAGACCCAGTACTTC | CAISDRKTGLETQYF
NA | TRBJ2-2 | TRBV27 | NA | TGTGCCAGCAGTTTAGGGGCGGGGCCCCCCGGGGAGCTGTTTTTT | CASSLGAGPPGELFF
NA | TRBJ2-3 | TRBV2 | TRBD2 | TGTGCCAGCAGTCGACAGCGGGGGGGTGCAGATACGCAGTATTTT | CASSRQRGGADTQYF
NA | TRBJ2-7 | TRBV25-1 | NA | TGTGCCAGCAGTGAATACTCCAAGGGCCCCGAGCAGTACTTC | CASSEYSKGPEQYF
once | TRBJ2-3 | TRBV7-6 | NA | TGTGCCAGCAGCTTTGTGGGGGCCGTAGATACGCAGTATTTT | CASSFVGAVDTQYF
NA | TRBJ1-6 | TRBV5-1 | NA | TGCGCCAGCAGCTTGGCCCGGCAGGGATATTCACCCCTCCACTTT | CASSLARQGYSPLHF
NA | TRBJ2-4 | TRBV6-1 | TRBD1 | TGTGCCACCCGGGGACAGTCAAAAAACATTCAGTACTTC | CATRGQSKNIQYF
NA | TRBJ2-1 | TRBV9 | TRBD2 | TGTGCCAGCAGCGTAGCTCCTAGCGGATACAATGAGCAGTTCTTC | CASSVAPSGYNEQFF
NA | TRBJ2-2 | TRBV28 | NA | TGTGCCAGCAGTTCTGGGGACACCGGGGAGCTGTTTTTT | CASSSGDTGELFF